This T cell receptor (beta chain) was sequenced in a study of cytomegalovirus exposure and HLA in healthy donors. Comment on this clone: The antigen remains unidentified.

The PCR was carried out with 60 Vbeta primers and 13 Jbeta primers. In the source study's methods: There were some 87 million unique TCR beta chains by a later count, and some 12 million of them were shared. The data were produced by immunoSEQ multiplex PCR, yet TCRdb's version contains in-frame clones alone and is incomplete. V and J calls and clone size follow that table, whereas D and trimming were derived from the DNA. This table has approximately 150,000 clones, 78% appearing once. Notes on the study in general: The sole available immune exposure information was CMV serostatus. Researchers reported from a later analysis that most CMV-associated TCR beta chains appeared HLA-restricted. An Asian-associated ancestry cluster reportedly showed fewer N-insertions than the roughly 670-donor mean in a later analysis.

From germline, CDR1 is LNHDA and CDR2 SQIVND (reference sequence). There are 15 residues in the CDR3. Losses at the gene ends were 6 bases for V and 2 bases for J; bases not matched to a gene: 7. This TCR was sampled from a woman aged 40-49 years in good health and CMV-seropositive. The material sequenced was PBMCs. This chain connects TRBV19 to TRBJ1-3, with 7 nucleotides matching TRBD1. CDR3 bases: TGTGCCAGTAGACCGACAGGGATGGCTGGAAACACCATATATTTT. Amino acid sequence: CASRPTGMAGNTIYF.